One and the same sample provided the 18 T cell receptor beta chains below, sequenced in a study of read filtering for tumor transcriptome and immune sequencing. From roughly 390 ng of RNA, a library with molecular barcoded alpha/delta and beta/gamma adaptors was made. Each CDR3 protein gets one entry after TCRdb re-called the reads with MiXCR. Found here are tens of thousands of distinct CDR3 sequences, 20% to 25% of them singletons; the top ten hold 17%. The sample was a population of CD138-negative cells sorted from bone marrow. The receptors were sampled from a donor at least 40 years old with multiple myeloma.

This clonotype was recorded many times. The chain is built from TRBV10-2 and TRBJ2-7; maybe TRBD1 (5 bases). CDR3 length: 15 residues. Trimming removed 4 bases at V and 5 bases at J, with 18 bases between. Germline assignment: CDR1 WSHSY and CDR2 SAAADI. The DNA for the CDR3 is TGCGCCAGCAGTGCCCCAGGGCTCGGTGCGGACGAGCAGTACTTC. It encodes CASSAPGLGADEQYF.

This clonotype has ten or more counts. The chain combines TRBV7-8 with TRBJ1-1; D not certain. Germline V gives CDR1 SGHVS, CDR2 FQNEAQ. V was trimmed by 1 base and J by 2 bases, leaving 5 bases between them. The length of the CDR3 is 13 residues. The CDR3 reads CASSLETNTEAFF. The CDR3, as DNA: TGTGCCAGCAGCTTAGAGACCAACACTGAAGCTTTCTTT.

V and J are TRBV28 and TRBJ2-7, with 11 bases aligning to TRBD2. This CDR3 has 16 amino acids. Germline values: CDR1 MDHEN, CDR2 SYDVKM. The V and J ends lost 2 bases and 6 bases, in that order; junction bases with no gene match: 9. The CDR3 DNA reads as TGTGCCAGCAGTTTAGGGACTAGCGGATGGGGTGGCGAGCAGTACTTC. It translates to CASSLGTSGWGGEQYF.

This clonotype was seen only a few times. This chain links TRBV3-1 with TRBJ2-2; unclear D gene. Looked up from germline, CDR1 is LGHDT and CDR2 is YNNKEL (reference sequence). This CDR3 contains 13 residues. V was trimmed by 1 base and J by 7 bases, leaving 7 bases between them. CDR3 sequence: CASSQVLFGELFF. CDR3 nucleotide sequence: TGTGCCAGCAGCCAAGTTTTATTCGGGGAGCTGTTTTTT. Drawing the rest from reference TRBV3-1 and TRBJ2-2, the complete variable domain is DTAVSQTPKYLVTQMGNDKSIKCEQNLGHDTMYWYKQDSKKFLKIMFSYNNKELIINETVPNRFSPKSPDKAHLNLHINSLELGDSAVYFCASSQVLFGELFFGEGSRLTVL.

With regard to this clonotype: A much larger clone lies a single base off, so this may be a read error. This sequence joins TRBV19 and TRBJ2-2; no clear D gene. The CDR3 runs to 16 residues. Germline CDR1 reads LNHDA; CDR2 reads SQIVND (reference sequence). In DNA, the CDR3 is TGTGCCAGTAGTATGGGTTTGGTCCGCAGCACCAGGGAGCTGTTTTTT. Translation: CASSMGLVRSTRELFF.

This clonotype has a count of ten or more. This chain joins TRBV28 and TRBJ2-2; 11 nucleotides line up with TRBD2. Germline CDR1 is MDHEN and CDR2 is SYDVKM. V was clipped by 4 bases and J by 10 bases; unmatched bases: 14. CDR3 length equals 17 residues. The CDR3: CASSSIWGTSGAQELFF. The CDR3 DNA is TGTGCCAGCAGTTCAATATGGGGGACTAGCGGCGCCCAGGAGCTGTTTTTT.

This clonotype was counted a few times. The chain's CDR3 is CASSPGLYGGRTEAFF. The CDR3 DNA is TGTGCCAGCAGCCCCGGTCTTTACGGGGGTCGGACTGAAGCTTTCTTT. The V call is TRBV3-1, the J call TRBJ1-1; weak D call: TRBD1 (5 bases). The germline CDR1 and CDR2 sequences are LGHDT and YNNKEL (reference sequence). This CDR3 region has 16 residues. The V end was cut by 4 bases, the J end by 5 bases, with 20 bases between.

This clonotype was counted between two and nine times. This could be a read error, since a much larger clone is one nucleotide away. The J gene is TRBJ1-1, the V gene TRBV29-1; D unclear. CDR3 length equals 13 residues. The germline gives CDR1 SQVTM, CDR2 ANQGSEA. The CDR3 loop is CSVEGGRPAEALF. The CDR3 bases are TGCAGCGTTGAAGGAGGGAGGCCGGCTGAAGCTCTCTTT.

There are a few counts of this clonotype. The gene calls are TRBV28 and TRBJ2-1; 9 nucleotides align to TRBD2. Germline V gives CDR1 MDHEN, CDR2 SYDVKM. Trimming took 6 bases from V and 7 from J; bases not matched to a gene: 1. CDR3 length: 12 amino acids. DNA for the CDR3: TGTGCCAGCAGCAGCGGGAGGAATGAGCAGTTCTTC. Its translation: CASSSGRNEQFF.

This clonotype has just a few counts. This chain links TRBV24-1 with TRBJ2-3, with a tentative D call TRBD1 (7 bases). This CDR3 is 16 amino acids long. V gave up 2 bases and J gave up 3 bases, with 14 bases separating them. Germline values: CDR1 KGHDR, CDR2 SFDVKD. The DNA for the CDR3 is TGTGCCACCAGTGATTCTTGGACAGGAGGGACAGATACGCAGTATTTT. Its translation: CATSDSWTGGTDTQYF.

This clonotype appeared many times. The J gene is TRBJ2-3, the V gene TRBV20-1; weak D call: TRBD2 (6 bases). V was pared by 3 bases and J by 2 bases, with 12 bases between. Germline V lookup: CDR1 DFQATT, CDR2 SNEGSKA (reference sequence). The CDR3 is made up of 14 amino acids. CDR3 bases: TGCAGTGCTAGTTGGGGGGTTTCCACAGATACGCAGTATTTT. Translation: CSASWGVSTDTQYF.

This clonotype has at least ten counts. V is TRBV5-1 and J is TRBJ2-7, with 8 bases matching TRBD1. CDR3 length equals 16 residues. Per the germline V gene, CDR1 is SGHRS and CDR2 is YFSETQ. The ends lost 4 bases at V and 0 bases at J; junction bases unmatched: 9. Here the CDR3 DNA reads TGCGCCAGCAGCCTCGAGGCCGGGACAGGCTCCTACGAGCAGTACTTC. This gives the protein CASSLEAGTGSYEQYF.

This clonotype was counted many times. V usage is TRBV29-1 and J usage is TRBJ2-2, with TRBD2 matching 11 bases. The CDR3 covers 16 residues. CDR1 and CDR2 (germline): SQVTM, ANQGSEA. V was pared by 7 bases and J by 0 bases, with 7 bases of the junction left unmatched. CDR3 sequence reads: CSAGVAGGPNTGELFF. The DNA of the CDR3 is TGCAGCGCTGGAGTAGCGGGAGGGCCGAACACCGGGGAGCTGTTTTTT.

This clonotype was seen repeatedly, ten times or more. The rearrangement uses TRBV4-1 and TRBJ1-6; TRBD1 matches 9 bases. The V segment lost 3 bases and the J segment 8 bases; nucleotides outside the gene matches: 5. Germline V gene lookup returns CDR1 MGHRA and CDR2 YSYEKL. This CDR3 comprises 15 residues. The CDR3 nucleotides read TGCGCCAGCAGCCACATGGACAGGGGTGATTCACCCCTCCACTTT. Translation gives CASSHMDRGDSPLHF.

The chain uses TRBV10-3 and TRBJ2-5; D not certain. CDR3 length: 14 residues. The germline CDR1 and CDR2 sequences are ENHRY and SYGVKD. Trimming removed 2 bases from V and 5 bases from J, with 12 bases in between. The CDR3: CAISEPGSRETQYF. The CDR3, as DNA: TGTGCCATCAGTGAGCCAGGATCGCGGGAGACCCAGTACTTC.

On this clonotype: A much larger clone differs by one base, so this may be a read error. The V and J genes are TRBV5-5 and TRBJ1-2; 10 bases agree with TRBD1. The CDR3 is made up of 15 amino acids. Germline V gene lookup returns CDR1 SGHKS and CDR2 YYEKEE (reference sequence). Here the CDR3 DNA reads TGTGCCAGCAGCTTCGGACAGGGGGTTAGCTATAGCTACACCTTC. Its translation: CASSFGQGVSYSYTF.

CDR3 residues: CASSFRQGAYSGNTIYF. The CDR3 nucleotides read TGTGCCAGCAGTTTTCGACAGGGGGCTTACTCTGGAAACACCATATATTTT. The genes are TRBV12-3 or TRBV12-4 and TRBJ1-3; 10 nucleotides align to TRBD1. V shed 3 bases and J 0 bases; nucleotides not matched to a gene: 5. The CDR3 contains 17 residues.

This clonotype was detected a few times. This chain joins TRBV29-1 and TRBJ1-1, with D unresolved. CDR3 length equals 11 residues. Trimming stripped 3 bases from V and 10 bases from J, with 12 bases between. Germline V gene data show CDR1 as SQVTM and CDR2 as ANQGSEA. The CDR3 sequence is CSVDERRLAFF. The CDR3 nucleotides are TGCAGCGTTGACGAACGGCGATTAGCTTTCTTT.